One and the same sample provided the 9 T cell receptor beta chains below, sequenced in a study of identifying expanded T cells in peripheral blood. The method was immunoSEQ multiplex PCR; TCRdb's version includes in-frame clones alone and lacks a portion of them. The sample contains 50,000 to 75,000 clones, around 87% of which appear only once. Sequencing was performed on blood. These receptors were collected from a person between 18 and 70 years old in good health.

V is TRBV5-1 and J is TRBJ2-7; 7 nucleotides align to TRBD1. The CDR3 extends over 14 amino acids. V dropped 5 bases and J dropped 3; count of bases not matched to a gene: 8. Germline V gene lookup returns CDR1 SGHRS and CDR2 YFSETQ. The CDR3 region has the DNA TGCGCCAGCAGTGAAGGGGGCTCCCTCTACGAGCAGTACTTC. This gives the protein CASSEGGSLYEQYF.

CDR3 sequence (DNA): TGTGCCAGCAGTTTATTAGCCGGGACAGGGATCGCCGGGGAGCTGTTTTTT. Amino acids: CASSLLAGTGIAGELFF. This chain connects TRBV27 to TRBJ2-2; 9 bases are a match to TRBD1. With V trimmed by 1 base and J by 6 bases, 9 bases remained unmatched. The CDR3 length is 17 residues. The germline gives CDR1 MNHEY, CDR2 SMNVEV (reference sequence).

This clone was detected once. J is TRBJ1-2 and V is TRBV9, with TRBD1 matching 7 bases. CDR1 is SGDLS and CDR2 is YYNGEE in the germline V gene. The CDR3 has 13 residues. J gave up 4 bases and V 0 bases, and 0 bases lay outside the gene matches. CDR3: CASSVEGAYGYTF. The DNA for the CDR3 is TGTGCCAGCAGCGTAGAGGGGGCCTATGGCTACACCTTC. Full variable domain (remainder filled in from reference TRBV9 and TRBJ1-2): DSGVTQTPKHLITATGQRVTLRCSPRSGDLSVYWYQQSLDQGLQFLIQYYNGEERAKGNILERFSAQQFPDLHSELNLSSLELGDSALYFCASSVEGAYGYTFGSGTRLTVV.

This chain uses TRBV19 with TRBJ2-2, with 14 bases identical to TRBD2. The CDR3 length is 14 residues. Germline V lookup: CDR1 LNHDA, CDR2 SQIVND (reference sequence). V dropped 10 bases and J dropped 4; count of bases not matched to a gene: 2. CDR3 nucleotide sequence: TGTGCCACCGGACTAGCGGGGGGCACCGGGGAGCTGTTTTTT. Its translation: CATGLAGGTGELFF.

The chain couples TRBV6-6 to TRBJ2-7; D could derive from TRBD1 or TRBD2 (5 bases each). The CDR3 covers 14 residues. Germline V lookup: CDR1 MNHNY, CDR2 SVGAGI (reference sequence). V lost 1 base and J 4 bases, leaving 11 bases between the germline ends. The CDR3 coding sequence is TGTGCCAGCAGTTACTACGGCAGGGAGTACGAGCAGTACTTC. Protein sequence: CASSYYGREYEQYF.

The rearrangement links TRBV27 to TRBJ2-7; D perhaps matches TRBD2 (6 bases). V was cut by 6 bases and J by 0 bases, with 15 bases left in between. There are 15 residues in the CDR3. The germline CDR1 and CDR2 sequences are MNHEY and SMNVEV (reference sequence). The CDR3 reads CASSSSGRSSYEQYF. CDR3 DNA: TGTGCCAGCAGCTCAAGCGGGCGGAGCTCCTACGAGCAGTACTTC.

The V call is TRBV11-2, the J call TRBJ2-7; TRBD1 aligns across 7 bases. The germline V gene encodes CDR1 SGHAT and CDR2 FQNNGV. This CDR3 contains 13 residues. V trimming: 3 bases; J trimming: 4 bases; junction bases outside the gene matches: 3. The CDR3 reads CASSLGTEYEQYF. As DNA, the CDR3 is TGTGCCAGCAGCTTGGGGACAGAATACGAGCAGTACTTC.

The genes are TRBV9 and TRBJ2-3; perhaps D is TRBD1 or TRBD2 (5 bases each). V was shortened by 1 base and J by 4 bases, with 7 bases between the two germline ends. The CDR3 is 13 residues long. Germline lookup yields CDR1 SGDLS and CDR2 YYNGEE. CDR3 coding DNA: TGTGCCAGCAGCGTATTGGGGGCAGATACGCAGTATTTT. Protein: CASSVLGADTQYF.

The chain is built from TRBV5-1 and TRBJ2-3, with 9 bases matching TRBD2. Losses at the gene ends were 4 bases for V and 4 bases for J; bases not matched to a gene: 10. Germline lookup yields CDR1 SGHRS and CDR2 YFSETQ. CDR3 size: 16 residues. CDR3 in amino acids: CASSPVQAGGPDTQYF. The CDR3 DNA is TGCGCCAGCAGCCCAGTGCAAGCGGGAGGCCCAGATACGCAGTATTTT.